Following are 27 T cell receptor beta chains from one sample sequenced in a study of regulatory T cells in long-lasting Graves disease. The time point is: newly diagnosed GD, antithyroid drugs for less than 3 months. Following extraction of RNA from PBMCs, that RNA was used to make the TCR library. In building TCR beta libraries, iRepertoire HTBI primers were used together with Arm-PCR of CDR3 regions. MiXCR was run by TCRdb on the multiplex PCR reads, yielding one entry per CDR3 protein. This sample yields hundreds of thousands of distinct CDR3 sequences, of which under 20% are seen a single time; 15% to 20% belongs to the top ten. The same specimen was also included in a second study, on T cells in Graves' hyperthyroidism and ophthalmopathy.

Sequencing was performed on peripheral blood mononuclear cells (PBMCs), taken at new diagnosis, from a patient treated with antithyroid drugs. Receptors originate from a young woman with Graves disease.

This clonotype was found many times. V gene TRBV6-4 combines with J gene TRBJ1-2; no clear D. CDR1 is MRHNA, CDR2 SNTAGT, per germline. CDR3 size: 10 residues. V lost 3 bases and J 7 bases, leaving 3 bases between the germline ends. The CDR3 loop reads CASSESGYTF. CDR3 nucleotides: TGTGCCAGCAGTGAGTCTGGCTACACCTTC.

This clonotype was counted many times. The chain is built from TRBV12-3 or TRBV12-4 and TRBJ2-1, with TRBD1 identical over 7 bases. V shed 7 bases, J shed 0 bases, and the junction held 6 bases outside the gene matches. The CDR3 has 15 amino acids. The CDR3, as DNA: TGTGCCAGCAACCCCAGGGGGAACTCCTACAATGAGCAGTTCTTC. This sequence encodes CASNPRGNSYNEQFF.

This clonotype has just a few counts. The chain links TRBV15 to TRBJ1-1; a possible D gene is TRBD1 (5 bases). This CDR3 spans 15 amino acids. The germline V gene encodes CDR1 LNHNV and CDR2 YYDKDF (reference sequence). Trimming left V 4 bases short and J 2 bases short, with 14 bases between. DNA of the CDR3: TGTGCCACCAGCATAGAAGGGACCTACAACACTGAAGCTTTCTTT. Its protein is CATSIEGTYNTEAFF.

In its sample, this clonotype was seen many times. This chain uses TRBV12-3 or TRBV12-4 with TRBJ2-7; D possibly matches TRBD1 or TRBD2 (5 bases each). The V gene lost 2 bases and the J gene lost 2 bases, with 13 bases spanning the gap. The CDR3 is 15 amino acids. The CDR3, as DNA: TGTGCCAGCAGTTTAAGGGACGGAATCGCCTACGAGCAGTACTTC. Amino acids: CASSLRDGIAYEQYF.

In this sample, this clonotype turned up many times. The chain employs TRBV7-9 and TRBJ2-6; a possible D gene is TRBD2 (5 bases). Germline loops: CDR1 SEHNR, CDR2 FQNEAQ (reference sequence). V lost 5 bases and J 1 base, leaving 9 bases between the germline ends. This CDR3 contains 15 residues. The CDR3 is CASSTWESGANVLTF. DNA of the CDR3: TGTGCCAGCAGCACGTGGGAGTCTGGGGCCAACGTCCTGACTTTC. Full variable domain (rest looked up from reference TRBV7-9 and TRBJ2-6): DTGVSQNPRHKITKRGQNVTFRCDPISEHNRLYWYRQTLGQGPEFLTYFQNEAQLEKSRLLSDRFSAERPKGSFSTLEIQRTEQGDSAMYLCASSTWESGANVLTFGAGSRLTVL.

This clonotype was seen many times. The chain links TRBV20-1 to TRBJ1-1; possibly TRBD1 for D (5 bases). The CDR3 spans 13 residues. CDR1 is DFQATT and CDR2 is SNEGSKA in the germline V gene (reference sequence). Trimming took off 6 bases at V and 2 bases at J, with 13 bases between the two ends. CDR3 sequence: CSAIWGGNTEAFF. The CDR3 region has the DNA TGCAGTGCCATCTGGGGGGGAAACACTGAAGCTTTCTTT.

The V and J genes are TRBV9 and TRBJ2-7, with D hard to call. The CDR3 is made up of 14 amino acids. CDR1 and CDR2 from the germline V gene are SGDLS and YYNGEE. Trimming pared 2 bases from V and 0 bases from J, leaving 9 bases between. In DNA, the CDR3 is TGTGCCAGCAGCGTCCGGCCTGGCTCCTACGAGCAGTACTTC. This codes for CASSVRPGSYEQYF.

This clonotype appeared once. This chain connects TRBV30 to TRBJ2-7; 9 bases are shared with TRBD1. The CDR3 is 13 amino acids. The germline V gene has CDR1 GTSNPN and CDR2 SVGIG (reference sequence). Unmatched junction bases numbered 5, after V lost 5 bases and J lost 3 bases. In DNA form, the CDR3 reads TGTGCCTGGTCTCGACAGGGGGGCTACGAGCAGTACTTC. Its translation: CAWSRQGGYEQYF.

This clonotype was observed at least ten times. This chain connects TRBV7-9 to TRBJ2-7; 12 positions match TRBD2. Germline V gene data show CDR1 as SEHNR and CDR2 as FQNEAQ (reference sequence). The CDR3 covers 14 residues. V lost 4 bases and J lost 10; bases outside the gene matches: 8. CDR3 residues: CASSYGLAGFDQYF. The CDR3 nucleotides read TGTGCCAGCAGCTACGGACTAGCGGGATTTGACCAGTACTTC.

The chain is built from TRBV27 and TRBJ2-5, with 8 bases identical to TRBD1. J lost 5 bases, V lost 6 bases, and 8 bases had no gene match. From germline, CDR1 is MNHEY and CDR2 SMNVEV (reference sequence). The CDR3 length is 14 residues. CDR3 in DNA: TGTGCCAGCAGACCCCAGGGGGCGGGGGAGACCCAGTACTTC. Encoded protein: CASRPQGAGETQYF.

This clonotype was counted at least ten times. CDR3 region: CATSRDFDEGTQYF. DNA for the CDR3: TGTGCCACCAGCAGAGATTTCGACGAGGGGACCCAGTACTTC. V gene TRBV15 combines with J gene TRBJ2-5; perhaps TRBD2 as D (5 bases). This CDR3 comprises 14 residues. Germline V gives CDR1 LNHNV, CDR2 YYDKDF (reference sequence). V was cut by 0 bases and J by 7 bases, with 12 bases left in between.

The chain has TRBV9 and TRBJ2-5; the D gene is possibly TRBD1 (5 bases). The CDR3 is 14 residues long. V was cut by 3 bases and J by 5 bases, with 14 bases left in between. Germline V gene sequence: CDR1 SGDLS, CDR2 YYNGEE. CDR3 protein: CASSGSGKGETQYF. CDR3 coding DNA: TGTGCCAGCAGCGGCTCCGGAAAGGGGGAGACCCAGTACTTC.

The chain employs TRBV4-2 and TRBJ2-1, with D maybe TRBD2 (6 bases). Germline V CDR1 and CDR2: LGHNA, YNFKEQ. V gave up 1 base and J gave up 8 bases, with 21 bases separating them. The CDR3 spans 17 residues. The CDR3 DNA sequence: TGTGCCAGCAGCCAAGTCGGAACGGGAGAATACGAGTATGAGCAGTTCTTC. Its translation: CASSQVGTGEYEYEQFF.

The table lists this clonotype with many counts. CDR3 DNA sequence: TGCAGTGCTTGGCGGGATACTGAAGCTTTCTTT. Amino acid sequence: CSAWRDTEAFF. This rearrangement joins TRBV20-1 to TRBJ1-1; D not resolved. Per the germline V gene, CDR1 is DFQATT and CDR2 is SNEGSKA (reference sequence). V was trimmed by 5 bases and J by 5 bases, leaving 9 bases between them. The CDR3 extends over 11 amino acids.

The V and J genes are TRBV5-1 and TRBJ2-5; unclear D gene. Trimming removed 0 bases from V and 1 base from J, with 7 bases in between. The CDR3 has 14 residues. Germline assignment: CDR1 SGHRS and CDR2 YFSETQ. The DNA for the CDR3 is TGCGCCAGCAGCTTGGCACCAGTCCAAGAGACCCAGTACTTC. It encodes CASSLAPVQETQYF.

The chain combines TRBV19 with TRBJ2-5, with D perhaps TRBD1 or TRBD2 (6 bases each). The CDR3 spans 12 residues. The V end was cut by 10 bases, the J end by 4 bases, with 13 bases between. Looked up from germline, CDR1 is LNHDA and CDR2 is SQIVND (reference sequence). CDR3 amino acids: CATSGGGETQYF. Written as DNA, the CDR3 is TGTGCCACCTCCGGAGGGGGAGAGACCCAGTACTTC.

This clonotype was picked up many times. This chain links TRBV28 with TRBJ2-7, with D tentatively TRBD2 (6 bases). Between the trimmed V and J ends, which lost 0 bases and 7 bases, there was a span of 19 bases. Germline V lookup: CDR1 MDHEN, CDR2 SYDVKM. The CDR3 contains 16 residues. The CDR3 here is CASSLWGSRGGGEQYF. The CDR3 DNA reads as TGTGCCAGCAGTTTATGGGGGTCCCGGGGAGGAGGAGAGCAGTACTTC.

The rearrangement joins TRBV6-5 to TRBJ2-7, with 7 bases that match TRBD2. The length of the CDR3 is 15 residues. V lost 0 bases and J lost 4; bases outside the gene matches: 6. Germline V CDR1 and CDR2: MNHEY, SVGAGI. CDR3 DNA: TGTGCCAGCAGTTACTCGATTCGCGGGAGTTACGAGCAGTACTTC. It encodes CASSYSIRGSYEQYF.

The table lists this clonotype with many counts. The chain recombines TRBV6-1 with TRBJ1-4, with unresolved D. The CDR3 consists of 17 residues. V was clipped by 5 bases and J by 0 bases, with 16 bases between them. CDR1 and CDR2 (germline): MNHNS, SASEGT. The CDR3 reads CASSPHRDYATNEKLFF. The CDR3 nucleotides read TGTGCCAGCAGTCCCCACAGAGACTACGCAACTAATGAAAAACTGTTTTTT.

A note on this clonotype: Possible read error: a much larger clone is one base away. The missing conserved phenylalanine or tryptophan at the end of this CDR3 makes a read error likely. The chain links TRBV11-2 to TRBJ1-4; 7 nucleotides align to TRBD1. The length of the CDR3 is 15 residues. V lost 5 bases and J lost 1; bases outside the gene matches: 4. Germline V gives CDR1 SGHAT, CDR2 FQNNGV. The CDR3 reads CASSGWTGTNEKLFL. For the CDR3, the DNA is TGTGCCAGCAGCGGGTGGACAGGAACTAATGAAAAACTGTTTCTT.

This clonotype turned up a few times. The rearrangement joins TRBV28 to TRBJ1-3; no reliable D call. The V gene lost 5 bases and the J gene lost 0 bases, with 14 bases spanning the gap. Looked up from germline, CDR1 is MDHEN and CDR2 is SYDVKM. The CDR3 contains 16 residues. CDR3 sequence: CASSRQELSSGNTIYF. Written as DNA, the CDR3 is TGTGCCAGCAGTCGCCAGGAGTTGAGCTCTGGAAACACCATATATTTT.

There are many counts of this clonotype. V usage is TRBV11-2 and J usage is TRBJ2-7, with TRBD1 matching over 9 bases. V shed 4 bases, J shed 2 bases, and the junction held 12 bases outside the gene matches. There are 17 residues in the CDR3. Germline CDR1 and CDR2: SGHAT and FQNNGV. DNA for the CDR3: TGTGCCAGCAGCTCCCCTGGGGACAGGGTAAGAACCTACGAGCAGTACTTC. This codes for CASSSPGDRVRTYEQYF.

The V call is TRBV5-5, the J call TRBJ2-3, with D possibly TRBD2 on 5 matching bases. The CDR3 spans 13 residues. Per the germline V gene, CDR1 is SGHKS and CDR2 is YYEKEE (reference sequence). With 1 base removed from V and 7 bases from J, the gap between germline ends came to 10 bases. The CDR3 DNA follows: TGTGCCAGCAGCTTGTTCGGGGAGAATACGCAGTATTTT. It specifies CASSLFGENTQYF.

In this sample, this clonotype turned up many times. The rearrangement links TRBV29-1 to TRBJ1-1; TRBD1 matches 10 bases. With V trimmed by 4 bases and J by 3 bases, 8 bases remained unmatched. The length of the CDR3 is 15 residues. Germline loops: CDR1 SQVTM, CDR2 ANQGSEA. CDR3 in amino acids: CSVGDGTGVYTEAFF. The CDR3 DNA is TGCAGCGTTGGGGACGGGACAGGGGTATACACTGAAGCTTTCTTT.

About this clonotype itself: One base away lies a much larger clone, so this may be a sequencing read error. The V gene is TRBV28, the J gene TRBJ1-1; D is possibly TRBD1 (6 bases). The CDR3 extends over 13 amino acids. In germline, CDR1 is MDHEN, CDR2 SYDVKM. The CDR3 DNA follows: TGTGTCAGCGGGGGACACCAGAACACTGAAGCTTTCTTT. It encodes CVSGGHQNTEAFF.

This clonotype was detected many times. This chain links TRBV2 with TRBJ2-1; D assignment may be TRBD1 or TRBD2 (5 bases each). The CDR3 spans 14 residues. Germline V CDR1 and CDR2: SNHLY, FYNNEI. Between the trimmed V and J ends, which lost 2 bases and 5 bases, there was a span of 10 bases. The CDR3 region has the DNA TGTGCCAGCAGTGAATTATGGGGGAACAATGAGCAGTTCTTC. It translates to CASSELWGNNEQFF. The whole variable domain, remainder taken from reference TRBV2 and TRBJ2-1, is EPEVTQTPSHQVTQMGQEVILRCVPISNHLYFYWYRQILGQKVEFLVSFYNNEISEKSEIFDDQFSVERPDGSNFTLKIRSTKLEDSAMYFCASSELWGNNEQFFGPGTRLTVL.

This clonotype showed up just a few times. This chain connects TRBV28 to TRBJ1-5; the D is unclear. This CDR3 is built from 15 residues. Germline V gene lookup returns CDR1 MDHEN and CDR2 SYDVKM. Trimming took off 3 bases at V and 8 bases at J, with 17 bases between the two ends. The CDR3 DNA is TGTGCCAGCAGTTTGGGTGGTCTTCCTGGGGAGCCCCAGCATTTT. Amino acid sequence: CASSLGGLPGEPQHF.